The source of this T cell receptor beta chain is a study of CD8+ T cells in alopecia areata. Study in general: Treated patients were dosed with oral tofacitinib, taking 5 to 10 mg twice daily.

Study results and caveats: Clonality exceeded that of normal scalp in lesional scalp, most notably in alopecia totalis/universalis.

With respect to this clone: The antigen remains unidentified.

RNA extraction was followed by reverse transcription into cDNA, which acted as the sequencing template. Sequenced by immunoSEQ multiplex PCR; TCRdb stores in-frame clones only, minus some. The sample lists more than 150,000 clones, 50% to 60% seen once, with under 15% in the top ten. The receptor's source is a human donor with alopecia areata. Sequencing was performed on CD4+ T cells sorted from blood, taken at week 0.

CDR3 in amino acids: CSVVTQMNTEAFF. In nucleotides, the CDR3 is TGCAGCGTTGTCACACAGATGAACACTGAAGCTTTCTTT. The genes are TRBV29-1 and TRBJ1-1; no definite D call. V was clipped by 4 bases and J by 0 bases, with 9 bases between them. CDR3 length: 13 amino acids. In germline, CDR1 is SQVTM, CDR2 ANQGSEA.